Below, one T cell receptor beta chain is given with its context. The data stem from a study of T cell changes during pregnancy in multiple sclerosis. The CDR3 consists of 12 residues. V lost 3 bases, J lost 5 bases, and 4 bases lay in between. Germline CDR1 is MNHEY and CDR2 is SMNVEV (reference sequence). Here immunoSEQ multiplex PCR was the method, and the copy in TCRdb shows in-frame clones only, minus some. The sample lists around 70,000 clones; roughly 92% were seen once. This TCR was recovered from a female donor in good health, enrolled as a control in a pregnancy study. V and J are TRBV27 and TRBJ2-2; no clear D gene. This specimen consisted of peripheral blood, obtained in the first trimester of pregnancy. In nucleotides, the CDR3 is TGTGCCAGCAGTTTTAGAACCGGGGAGCTGTTTTTT. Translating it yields CASSFRTGELFF.